This T cell receptor beta chain is from a study of T cells in women clearing cervical HPV infection. Across the whole study: Cases' blood sampling followed lesion detection by median roughly 150 days (90 to 200). Overall study findings and caveats: Cases and controls were distinguished at AUC 0.65 to 0.85 by richness and V genes.

The CDR3 totals 13 residues. The germline V gene encodes CDR1 SSHAT and CDR2 FNYEAQ (reference sequence). As regards this clone: The antigen remains unidentified. At one end the junction does not follow the germline gene, possibly because of a read error. The sequenced fragment ends 3 residues before the CDR3 boundary, so the rest is inferred from the germline J gene.

The repertoire was sequenced with immunoSEQ multiplex PCR; TCRdb's copy has only in-frame clones and lacks some. The table lists more than 20,000 clones. The rearrangement uses TRBV7-7 and TRBJ2-5; D is perhaps TRBD1 (5 bases). The source of this sequence is a woman aged 18 to 75 with a cervical HPV16 infection that either progressed to CIN3+ or cleared (not recorded which). Sequencing was performed on blood buffy coat. The sequenced part of the CDR3 DNA is TGTGCTAGCAGTATCGACAGACAAGAGACC. Its protein product is CASSIDRQET. The CDR3 as a whole reads CASSIDRQETQYF.